This TCR beta chain appears in the sequencing data of a study of metastatic and nonmetastatic thyroid tumors. The V end was cut by 10 bases, the J end by 2 bases, with 11 bases between. Germline CDR1 MNHNS, CDR2 SASEGT. This CDR3 has 12 amino acids. MiXCR re-clonotyped the PCR reads for TCRdb. The profile shows 24,000 or so clones, 10% to 15% of them singletons. Thyroid surgery took place with no prior treatment in any patient. This clone was counted many times. The receptor was derived from a female donor with papillary thyroid cancer or a benign thyroid nodule (not recorded which). Some clones in this sample may be carry-over from other donors' samples. Input material: blood. The chain couples TRBV6-1 to TRBJ1-2; no clear D gene. For the CDR3, the DNA is TGTGCCATTAGGGCCCGGAACTATGGCTACACCTTC. Its translation is CAIRARNYGYTF.